The present TCR beta chain was sequenced within a study of T cells in Graves' hyperthyroidism and ophthalmopathy. The CDR3 is 13 amino acids. CDR1 and CDR2 (germline): SNHLY, FYNNEI. Trimming stripped 5 bases from V and 1 base from J, with 8 bases between. Amplified TCR beta CDR3 regions came from RNA transcripts. HTBI primers were the set used in a first-round RT-PCR of the TCR CDR3. TCRdb re-derived calls from the multiplex PCR reads in MiXCR, one entry per CDR3 protein. The sample carries about 720,000 distinct CDR3 sequences, about 15% recorded once. The table lists this clonotype with many counts.

The TCR sequence derives from a man aged 18 to 30 with Graves' hyperthyroidism. Sequencing was done on a sample of blood. V usage is TRBV2 and J usage is TRBJ1-1; no reliable D call. The CDR3 loop reads CASSPEGNTEAFF. The CDR3 region has the DNA TGTGCCAGCAGTCCCGAAGGGAACACTGAAGCTTTCTTT.